Shown below are 25 T cell receptor beta chains from a single sample sequenced in a study of preoperative IRX-2 immunotherapy in early breast cancer. The data were produced by immunoSEQ multiplex PCR, yet TCRdb's version contains in-frame clones alone and is incomplete. This sample has about 33,000 clones, with roughly 89% found just once. Treatment in this sample: preoperative locoregional IRX-2 cytokine immunotherapy. The sample consisted of tumor tissue, taken after IRX-2 immunotherapy. These receptors were collected from a human donor with breast cancer.

The chain couples TRBV30 to TRBJ1-2, with D unclear. This CDR3 is built from 15 residues. Germline lookup yields CDR1 GTSNPN and CDR2 SVGIG (reference sequence). The V end was cut by 8 bases, the J end by 0 bases, with 19 bases between. CDR3 loop: CAVLGTGWANYGYTF. The CDR3 coding sequence is TGTGCCGTTCTCGGAACCGGCTGGGCTAACTATGGCTACACCTTC.

V usage is TRBV6-8 and J usage is TRBJ1-5; no clear D gene. With 6 bases removed from V and 6 bases from J, the gap between germline ends came to 21 bases. The germline V gene encodes CDR1 MNHGY and CDR2 SAAAGT. The length of the CDR3 is 16 residues. The CDR3 loop is CASSPVDGGSSQPQHF. CDR3 nucleotides: TGTGCCAGCAGCCCTGTGGATGGAGGGAGTAGTCAGCCCCAGCATTTT.

This rearrangement joins TRBV11-3 to TRBJ2-7, with 11 bases lining up with TRBD2. Germline lookup yields CDR1 SGHNT and CDR2 YENEEA. The CDR3 consists of 17 residues. The ends lost 5 bases at V and 2 bases at J; junction bases unmatched: 11. The CDR3 bases are TGTGCCAGCAGCCCTCAACCGGGACTAGCGGTTACCTACGAGCAGTACGTC. Translated, it gives CASSPQPGLAVTYEQYV.

The chain carries TRBV19 and TRBJ1-5; D is uncertain. The CDR3 contains 16 residues. Trimming took 1 base from V and 0 from J, leaving 10 bases between them. Germline values: CDR1 LNHDA, CDR2 SQIVND (reference sequence). The CDR3 DNA is TGTGCCAGTAGTATAGTGGGAATTTATAGCAATCAGCCCCAGCATTTT. Encoded protein: CASSIVGIYSNQPQHF.

The chain links TRBV10-2 to TRBJ2-3; the match to TRBD2 covers 11 bases. This CDR3 spans 17 amino acids. The junction had 8 bases not matched to a gene; V was cut back by 2 bases and J by 4 bases. CDR1 WSHSY and CDR2 SAAADI come from the germline V gene. CDR3 bases: TGCGCCAGCAGTGAGACTAGCGGGGGCCCGATTTCAGATACGCAGTATTTT. This sequence encodes CASSETSGGPISDTQYF.

The chain recombines TRBV18 with TRBJ1-2, with 8 bases matching TRBD1. V lost 1 base and J lost 6; bases outside the gene matches: 10. This CDR3 contains 16 residues. Germline loops: CDR1 KGHSH, CDR2 LQKENI. CDR3 nucleotides: TGTGCCAGCTCACCACAATTTTCAGGGGGCGCGGATGGCTACACCTTC. This gives the protein CASSPQFSGGADGYTF. The full variable domain, with the rest looked up from reference TRBV18 and TRBJ1-2, is NAGVMQNPRHLVRRRGQEARLRCSPMKGHSHVYWYRQLPEEGLKFMVYLQKENIIDESGMPKERFSAEFPKEGPSILRIQQVVRGDSAAYFCASSPQFSGGADGYTFGSGTRLTVV.

The chain uses TRBV6-8 and TRBJ2-3, with 8 bases identical to TRBD2. The CDR3 consists of 15 residues. V shed 5 bases and J 2 bases; nucleotides not matched to a gene: 6. Germline lookup yields CDR1 MNHGY and CDR2 SAAAGT. DNA of the CDR3: TGTGCCAGCAGTCTAATGCGGGGGGCCACAGATACGCAGTATTTT. Its translation: CASSLMRGATDTQYF.

This chain joins TRBV6-8 and TRBJ1-3, with 8 bases fitting TRBD1. CDR1 MNHGY and CDR2 SAAAGT come from the germline V gene. CDR3 length: 14 amino acids. With 5 bases clipped from V and 1 base from J, the junction kept 1 base outside the gene matches. CDR3 sequence: CASSRQGSGNTIYF. The CDR3, as DNA: TGTGCCAGCAGTCGACAGGGGTCTGGAAACACCATATATTTT.

The chain couples TRBV5-1 to TRBJ2-1; possible D gene TRBD1, 6 bases. The CDR3 runs 16 residues. CDR1 is SGHRS, CDR2 YFSETQ, per germline. V dropped 1 base and J dropped 7 bases, with 18 bases sitting between them. In DNA, the CDR3 is TGCGCCAGCAGCTTGACTACGGGGACATTAATGAATGAGCAGTTCTTC. Protein product: CASSLTTGTLMNEQFF.

In nucleotides, the CDR3 is TGTGCCAGCAGCAAGACTGCGGGGTACGAGCAGTACGTC. Translating it yields CASSKTAGYEQYV. V usage is TRBV7-1 and J usage is TRBJ2-7, with a weak D call TRBD2 (6 bases). TRBV7-1 is identified as an open reading frame with a role that is uncertain. The CDR3 length is 13 residues. Deletions cut 5 bases from V and 4 bases from J, with 12 bases between.

The rearrangement links TRBV6-8 to TRBJ1-4; TRBD1 is a possible D gene (5 bases). This CDR3 spans 15 amino acids. In germline, CDR1 is MNHGY, CDR2 SAAAGT. Trimming removed 4 bases at V and 3 bases at J, with 12 bases between. CDR3 in DNA: TGTGCCAGCAGTTTACGAAAGGGACCTAATGAAAAACTGTTTTTT. Protein sequence: CASSLRKGPNEKLFF.

The V gene is TRBV6-4, the J gene TRBJ2-7, with D perhaps matching TRBD1 or TRBD2 (6 bases each). V lost 5 bases to trimming and J lost 1 base, with 12 bases between them. Germline loops: CDR1 MRHNA, CDR2 SNTAGT. The CDR3 spans 14 residues. This CDR3 is CASSYRAGSYEQYF. The CDR3 coding sequence is TGTGCCAGCAGTTACAGGGCGGGGTCCTACGAGCAGTACTTC.

V is TRBV6-8 and J is TRBJ1-2; 7 bases fit TRBD1. From germline, CDR1 is MNHGY and CDR2 SAAAGT. V lost 6 bases to trimming and J lost 8 bases; unmatched junction nucleotides: 6. This CDR3 region has 12 residues. CDR3 loop: CASSPRTGGYTF. In nucleotides, the CDR3 is TGTGCCAGCAGCCCACGGACAGGCGGCTACACCTTC.

V gene TRBV30 combines with J gene TRBJ1-2, with 8 bases that match TRBD1. The CDR3 contains 13 residues. CDR1 and CDR2 from the germline V gene are GTSNPN and SVGIG (reference sequence). Trimming took 1 base from V and 6 from J; bases not matched to a gene: 4. The CDR3 DNA reads TGTGCCTGGAGTGGGACAGGGTGGAATGGCTACACCTTC. This encodes CAWSGTGWNGYTF.

A few counts support this clone. V and J are TRBV11-3 and TRBJ2-3, with TRBD1 matching 9 bases. The length of the CDR3 is 17 residues. CDR1 and CDR2 from the germline V gene are SGHNT and YENEEA. V shed 5 bases, J shed 2 bases, and the junction held 11 bases outside the gene matches. The CDR3 region is CASSSDTGTGPTDTQYF. The CDR3, as DNA: TGTGCCAGCAGCAGTGACACCGGGACAGGGCCCACAGATACGCAGTATTTT.

The chain has TRBV6-8 and TRBJ1-2; 7 bases are a match to TRBD1. CDR3 length equals 14 residues. Germline-derived CDR1 and CDR2 are MNHGY and SAAAGT. V was clipped by 5 bases and J by 5 bases; unmatched bases: 8. The CDR3 DNA sequence: TGTGCCAGCAGTAAGACAGGGCCGGGATATGGCTACACCTTC. As protein: CASSKTGPGYGYTF.

This clone was recorded only once. The chain is built from TRBV18 and TRBJ2-7; D remains unclear. CDR3 length: 13 amino acids. V gave up 3 bases and J gave up 0 bases, with 6 bases separating them. CDR1 and CDR2 from the germline V gene are KGHSH and LQKENI. CDR3 nucleotides: TGTGCCAGCTCACCGGGCAGCTCCTACGAGCAGTACGTC. As protein: CASSPGSSYEQYV.

The chain couples TRBV19 to TRBJ1-4, with TRBD1 as a possible D gene (6 bases). V was shortened by 3 bases and J by 0 bases, with 14 bases between the two germline ends. Germline CDR1 reads LNHDA; CDR2 reads SQIVND (reference sequence). The CDR3 runs to 17 residues. CDR3 sequence (DNA): TGTGCCAGTAGTATTTACGGCAGGGGTTCAACTAATGAAAAACTGTTTTTT. This codes for CASSIYGRGSTNEKLFF.

The rearrangement uses TRBV6-8 and TRBJ1-2; no definite D call. V was trimmed by 2 bases and J by 6 bases, leaving 10 bases between them. The CDR3 runs 13 residues. CDR1 is MNHGY, CDR2 SAAAGT, per germline. The CDR3 spells CASSYTQNHGYTF. The CDR3 DNA reads as TGTGCCAGCAGTTACACCCAAAACCATGGCTACACCTTC.

In DNA, the CDR3 is TGTGCCAGCAGTTCACCGGGACAGGGGAACTACGAGCAGTACGTC. Translating it yields CASSSPGQGNYEQYV. The chain links TRBV6-7 to TRBJ2-7; TRBD1 matches 10 bases. TRBV6-7 is annotated as an ORF whose role is uncertain. This CDR3 has 15 amino acids. Trimming at V came to 4 bases and at J to 3 bases, leaving 6 bases not matched to a gene.

The rearrangement joins TRBV6-8 to TRBJ1-2, with no clear D. The germline V gene encodes CDR1 MNHGY and CDR2 SAAAGT. Trimming removed 10 bases at V and 1 base at J, with 16 bases between. There are 14 residues in the CDR3. CDR3 coding DNA: TGTGCCATCAGCAGCTCAATGCTTAACTATGGCTACACCTTC. It codes for CAISSSMLNYGYTF.

The V call is TRBV19, the J call TRBJ2-7, with unresolved D. Germline values: CDR1 LNHDA, CDR2 SQIVND (reference sequence). This CDR3 has 13 amino acids. V was cut by 3 bases and J by 3 bases, with 9 bases left in between. The CDR3: CASSITVLYEQYF. DNA of the CDR3: TGTGCCAGTAGTATCACAGTCCTCTACGAGCAGTACTTC.

The chain is built from TRBV6-8 and TRBJ1-2; TRBD1 agrees at 7 bases. Germline V gives CDR1 MNHGY, CDR2 SAAAGT. There are 13 residues in the CDR3. Trimming took 2 bases from V and 8 from J; bases not matched to a gene: 5. CDR3 residues: CASSYRTGGGYTF. CDR3 DNA sequence: TGTGCCAGCAGTTACCGGACAGGAGGAGGCTACACCTTC.

V and J are TRBV6-8 and TRBJ1-5; 7 bases line up with TRBD1. The CDR3 length is 15 residues. The V gene's germline CDR1 is MNHGY and CDR2 SAAAGT. The ends lost 8 bases at V and 5 bases at J; junction bases unmatched: 12. CDR3 loop: CASGSTDRRDQPQHF. The CDR3, as DNA: TGTGCCAGCGGTTCAACGGACAGGCGGGATCAGCCCCAGCATTTT.

The sample holds a few counts of this clone. The chain employs TRBV19 and TRBJ1-2, with D unresolved. V was shortened by 5 bases and J by 4 bases, with 14 bases between the two germline ends. The CDR3 totals 14 residues. Germline loops: CDR1 LNHDA, CDR2 SQIVND (reference sequence). This CDR3 reads CASSQPPGLYGYTF. In nucleotides, the CDR3 is TGTGCCAGTAGTCAACCCCCGGGCCTCTATGGCTACACCTTC. Complete variable domain (other parts from reference TRBV19 and TRBJ1-2): DGGITQSPKYLFRKEGQNVTLSCEQNLNHDAMYWYRQDPGQGLRLIYYSQIVNDFQKGDIAEGYSVSREKKESFPLTVTSAQKNPTAFYLCASSQPPGLYGYTFGSGTRLTVV.